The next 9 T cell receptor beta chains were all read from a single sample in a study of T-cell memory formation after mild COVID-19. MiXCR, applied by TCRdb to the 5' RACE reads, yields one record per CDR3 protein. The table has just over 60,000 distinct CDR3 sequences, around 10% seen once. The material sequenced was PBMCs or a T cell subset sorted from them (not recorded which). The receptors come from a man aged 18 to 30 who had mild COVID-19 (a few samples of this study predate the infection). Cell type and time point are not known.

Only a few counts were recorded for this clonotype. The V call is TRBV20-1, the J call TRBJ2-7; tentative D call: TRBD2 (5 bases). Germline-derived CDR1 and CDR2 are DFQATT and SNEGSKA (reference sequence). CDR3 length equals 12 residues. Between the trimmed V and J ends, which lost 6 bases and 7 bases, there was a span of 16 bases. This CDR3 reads CSALDQPGEQYV. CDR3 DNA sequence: TGCAGTGCGCTCGACCAGCCGGGGGAGCAGTACGTC.

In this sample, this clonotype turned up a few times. Here the CDR3 DNA reads TGTGCCAGCAGCCCCGGACAGGCTGGTAGTCAGCCCCAGCATTTT. Translated: CASSPGQAGSQPQHF. The V and J genes are TRBV7-9 and TRBJ1-5, with 7 bases identical to TRBD1. The CDR3 is 15 residues long. The J segment lost 6 bases and the V segment lost 5 bases, leaving 10 bases of the junction unmatched. Per the germline V gene, CDR1 is SEHNR and CDR2 is FQNEAQ (reference sequence).

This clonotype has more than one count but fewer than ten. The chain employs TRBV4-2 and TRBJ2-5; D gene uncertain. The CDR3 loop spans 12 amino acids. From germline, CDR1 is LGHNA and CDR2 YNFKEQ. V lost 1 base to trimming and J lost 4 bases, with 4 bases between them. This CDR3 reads CASSQGIETQYF. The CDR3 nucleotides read TGTGCCAGCAGCCAAGGTATAGAGACCCAGTACTTC.

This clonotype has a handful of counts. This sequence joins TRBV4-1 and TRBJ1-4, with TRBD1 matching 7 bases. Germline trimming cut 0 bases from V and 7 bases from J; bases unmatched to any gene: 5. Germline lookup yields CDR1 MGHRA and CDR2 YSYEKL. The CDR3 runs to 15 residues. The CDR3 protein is CASSQENRGFEKLFF. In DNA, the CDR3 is TGCGCCAGCAGCCAAGAAAACAGGGGTTTTGAAAAACTGTTTTTT.

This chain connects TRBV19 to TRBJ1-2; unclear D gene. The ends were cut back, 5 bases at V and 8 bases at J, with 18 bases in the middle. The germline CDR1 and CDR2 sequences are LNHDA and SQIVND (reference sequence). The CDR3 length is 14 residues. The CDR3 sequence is CASSSADGLGGYTF. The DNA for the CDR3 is TGTGCCAGTAGTTCGGCAGACGGCCTGGGGGGCTACACCTTC.

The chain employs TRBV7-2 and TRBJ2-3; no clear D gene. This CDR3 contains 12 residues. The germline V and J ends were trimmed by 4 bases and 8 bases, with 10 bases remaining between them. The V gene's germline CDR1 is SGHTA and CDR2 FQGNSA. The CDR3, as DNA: TGTGCCAGCAGCTCAGTCGGCACTACGCAGTATTTT. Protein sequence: CASSSVGTTQYF.

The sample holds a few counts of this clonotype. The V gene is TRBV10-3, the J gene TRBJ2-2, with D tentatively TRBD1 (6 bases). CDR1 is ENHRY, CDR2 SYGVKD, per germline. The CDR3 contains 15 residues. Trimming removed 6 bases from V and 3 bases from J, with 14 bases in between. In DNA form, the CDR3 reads TGTGCCATCAGGCCAGACAGGCCGGACACCGGGGAGCTGTTTTTT. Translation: CAIRPDRPDTGELFF.

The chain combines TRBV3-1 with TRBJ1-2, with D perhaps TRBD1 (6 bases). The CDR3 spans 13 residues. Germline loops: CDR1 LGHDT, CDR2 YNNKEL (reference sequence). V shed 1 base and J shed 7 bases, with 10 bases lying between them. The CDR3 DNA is TGTGCCAGCAGCCAAGGCCCAGGGGTTGGCTACACCTTC. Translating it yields CASSQGPGVGYTF.

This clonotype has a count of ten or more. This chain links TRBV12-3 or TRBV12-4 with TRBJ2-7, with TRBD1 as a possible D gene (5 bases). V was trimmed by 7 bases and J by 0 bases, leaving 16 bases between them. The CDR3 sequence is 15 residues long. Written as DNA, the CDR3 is TGTGCCAGCACCCGGACACAAAACAACTCCTACGAGCAGTACGTC. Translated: CASTRTQNNSYEQYV.